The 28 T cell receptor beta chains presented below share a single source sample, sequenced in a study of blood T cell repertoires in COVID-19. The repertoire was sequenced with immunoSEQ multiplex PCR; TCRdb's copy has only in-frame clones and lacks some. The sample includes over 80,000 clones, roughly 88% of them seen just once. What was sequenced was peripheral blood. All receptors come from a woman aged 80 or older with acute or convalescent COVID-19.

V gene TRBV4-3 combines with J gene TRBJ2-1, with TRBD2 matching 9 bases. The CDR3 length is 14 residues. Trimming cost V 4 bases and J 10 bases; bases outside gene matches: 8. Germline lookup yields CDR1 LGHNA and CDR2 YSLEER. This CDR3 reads CASSPPTSGLEQFF. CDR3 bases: TGCGCCAGCAGCCCACCGACTAGCGGTTTAGAGCAGTTCTTC.

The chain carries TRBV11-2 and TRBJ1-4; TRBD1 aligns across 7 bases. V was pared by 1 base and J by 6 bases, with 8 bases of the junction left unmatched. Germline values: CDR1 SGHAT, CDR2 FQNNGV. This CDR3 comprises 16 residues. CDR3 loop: CASSLGRQGHYEKLFF. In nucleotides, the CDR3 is TGTGCCAGCAGCTTAGGGCGACAGGGACATTATGAAAAACTGTTTTTT.

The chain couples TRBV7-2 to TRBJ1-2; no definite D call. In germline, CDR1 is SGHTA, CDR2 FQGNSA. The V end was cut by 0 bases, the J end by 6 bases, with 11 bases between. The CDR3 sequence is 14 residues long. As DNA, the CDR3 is TGTGCCAGCAGCTTAGCTACACCTAGTCATGGCTACACCTTC. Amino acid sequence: CASSLATPSHGYTF.

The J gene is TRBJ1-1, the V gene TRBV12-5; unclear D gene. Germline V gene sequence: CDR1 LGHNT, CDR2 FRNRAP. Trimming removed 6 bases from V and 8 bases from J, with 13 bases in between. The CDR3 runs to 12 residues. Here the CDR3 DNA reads TGTGCTAGTGGCTATAACGAGAAAGAAGCTTTCTTT. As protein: CASGYNEKEAFF.

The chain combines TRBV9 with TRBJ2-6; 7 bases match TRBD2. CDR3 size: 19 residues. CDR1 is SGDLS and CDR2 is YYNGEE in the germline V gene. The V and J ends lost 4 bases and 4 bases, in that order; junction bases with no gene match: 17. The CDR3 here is CASSPQATSSTAGANVLTF. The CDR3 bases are TGTGCCAGCAGCCCCCAAGCGACTAGCTCCACCGCGGGGGCCAACGTCCTGACTTTC.

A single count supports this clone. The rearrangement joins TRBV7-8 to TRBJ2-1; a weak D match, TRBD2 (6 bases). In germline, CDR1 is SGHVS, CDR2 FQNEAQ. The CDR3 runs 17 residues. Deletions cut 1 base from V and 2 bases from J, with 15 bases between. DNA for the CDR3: TGTGCCAGCAGCTTAGTAGGACGGGGGACCACCTACAATGAGCAGTTCTTC. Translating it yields CASSLVGRGTTYNEQFF.

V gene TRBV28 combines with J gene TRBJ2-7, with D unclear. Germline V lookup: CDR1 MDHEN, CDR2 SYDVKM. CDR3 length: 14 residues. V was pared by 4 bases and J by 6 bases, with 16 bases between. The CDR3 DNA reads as TGTGCCAGCAGTTCCCTCCTCGTCACTATCGAGCAGTACTTC. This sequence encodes CASSSLLVTIEQYF.

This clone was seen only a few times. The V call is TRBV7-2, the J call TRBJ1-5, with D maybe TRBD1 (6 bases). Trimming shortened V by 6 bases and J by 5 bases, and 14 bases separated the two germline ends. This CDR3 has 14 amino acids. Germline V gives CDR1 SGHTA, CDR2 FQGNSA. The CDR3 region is CASRPTGSDQPQHF. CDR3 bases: TGTGCCAGCAGACCCACAGGGAGTGATCAGCCCCAGCATTTT.

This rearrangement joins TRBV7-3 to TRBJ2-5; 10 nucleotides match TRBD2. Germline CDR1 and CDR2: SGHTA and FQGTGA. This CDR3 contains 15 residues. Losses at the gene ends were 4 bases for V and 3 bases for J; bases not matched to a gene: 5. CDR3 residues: CASSYSGLAEETQYF. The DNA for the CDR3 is TGTGCCAGCAGCTACAGTGGACTAGCGGAAGAGACCCAGTACTTC.

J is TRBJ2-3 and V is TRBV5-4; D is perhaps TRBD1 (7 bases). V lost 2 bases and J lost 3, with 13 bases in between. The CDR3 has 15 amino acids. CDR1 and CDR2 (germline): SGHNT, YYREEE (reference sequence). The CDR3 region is CASSLGGGMTDTQYF. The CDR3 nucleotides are TGTGCCAGCAGCTTAGGAGGGGGCATGACAGATACGCAGTATTTT.

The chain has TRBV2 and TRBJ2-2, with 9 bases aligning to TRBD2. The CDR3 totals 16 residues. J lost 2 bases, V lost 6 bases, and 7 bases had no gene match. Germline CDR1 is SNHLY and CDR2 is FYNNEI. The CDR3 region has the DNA TGTGCCAGCAGACGATTAGCGGGGGTAAACACCGGGGAGCTGTTTTTT. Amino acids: CASRRLAGVNTGELFF.

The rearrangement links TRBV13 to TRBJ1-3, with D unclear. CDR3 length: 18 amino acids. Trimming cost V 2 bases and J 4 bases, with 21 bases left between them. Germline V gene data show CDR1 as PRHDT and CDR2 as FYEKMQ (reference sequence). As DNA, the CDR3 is TGTGCCAGCAGCTTAATTGGGCGGGTCTCGCGGTCCGGAAACACCATATATTTT. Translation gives CASSLIGRVSRSGNTIYF.

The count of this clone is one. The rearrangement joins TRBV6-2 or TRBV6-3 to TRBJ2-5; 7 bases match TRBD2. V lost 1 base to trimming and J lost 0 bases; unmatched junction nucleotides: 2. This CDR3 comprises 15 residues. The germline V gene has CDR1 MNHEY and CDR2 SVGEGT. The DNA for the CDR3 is TGTGCCAGCAGTTACTGGGGGGGGTACCAAGAGACCCAGTACTTC. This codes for CASSYWGGYQETQYF.

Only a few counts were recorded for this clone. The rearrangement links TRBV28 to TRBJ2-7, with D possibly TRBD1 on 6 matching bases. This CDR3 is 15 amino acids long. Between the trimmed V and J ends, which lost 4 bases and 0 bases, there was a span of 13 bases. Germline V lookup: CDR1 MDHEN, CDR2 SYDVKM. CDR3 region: CASSSSGASSYEQYF. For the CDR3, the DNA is TGTGCCAGCAGTTCTTCAGGGGCCAGCTCCTACGAGCAGTACTTC.

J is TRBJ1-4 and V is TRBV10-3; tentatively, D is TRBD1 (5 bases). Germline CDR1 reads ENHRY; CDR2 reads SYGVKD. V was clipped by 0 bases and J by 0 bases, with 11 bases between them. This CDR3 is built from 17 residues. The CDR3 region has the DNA TGTGCCATCAGTGAGTCTCAGGGCATTGCAACTAATGAAAAACTGTTTTTT. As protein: CAISESQGIATNEKLFF.

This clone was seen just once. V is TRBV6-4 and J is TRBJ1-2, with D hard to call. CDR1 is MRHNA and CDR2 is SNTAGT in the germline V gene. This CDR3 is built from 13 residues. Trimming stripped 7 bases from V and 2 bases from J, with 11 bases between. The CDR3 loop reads CASTLQLNYGYTF. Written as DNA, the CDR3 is TGTGCCAGCACCCTACAGCTAAACTATGGCTACACCTTC.

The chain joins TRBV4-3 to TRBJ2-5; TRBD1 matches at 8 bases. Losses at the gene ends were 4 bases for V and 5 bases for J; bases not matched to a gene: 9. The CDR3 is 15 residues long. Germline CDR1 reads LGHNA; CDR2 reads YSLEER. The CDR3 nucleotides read TGCGCCAGCAGCCCCCAGGGGGCCGCCAGGGAGACCCAGTACTTC. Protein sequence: CASSPQGAARETQYF.

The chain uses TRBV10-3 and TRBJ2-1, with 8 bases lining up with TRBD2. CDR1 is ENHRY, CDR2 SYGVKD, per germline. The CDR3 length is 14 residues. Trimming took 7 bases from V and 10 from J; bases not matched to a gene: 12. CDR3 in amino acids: CAIKYGGAGSEQFF. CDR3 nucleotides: TGTGCCATCAAATACGGGGGGGCGGGGAGCGAGCAGTTCTTC.

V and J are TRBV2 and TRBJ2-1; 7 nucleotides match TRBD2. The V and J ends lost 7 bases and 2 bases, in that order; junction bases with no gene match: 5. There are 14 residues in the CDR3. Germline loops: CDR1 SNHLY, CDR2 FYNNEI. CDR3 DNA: TGTGCCAGCATTCTTCTAGCGGCCTACAATGAGCAGTTCTTC. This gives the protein CASILLAAYNEQFF.

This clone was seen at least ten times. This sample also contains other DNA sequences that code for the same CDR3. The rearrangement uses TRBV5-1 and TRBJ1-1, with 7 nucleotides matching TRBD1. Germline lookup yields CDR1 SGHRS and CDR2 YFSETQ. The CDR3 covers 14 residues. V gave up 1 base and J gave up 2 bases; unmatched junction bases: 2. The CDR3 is CASSLQGGNTEAFF. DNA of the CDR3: TGCGCCAGCAGCTTGCAGGGGGGAAACACTGAAGCTTTCTTT.

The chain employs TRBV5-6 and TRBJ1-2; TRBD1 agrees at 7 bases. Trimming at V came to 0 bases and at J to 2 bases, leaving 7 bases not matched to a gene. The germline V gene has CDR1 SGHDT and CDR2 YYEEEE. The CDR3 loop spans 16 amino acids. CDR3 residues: CASSLVGDSLNYGYTF. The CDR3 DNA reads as TGTGCCAGCAGCTTGGTGGGGGACAGTCTAAACTATGGCTACACCTTC.

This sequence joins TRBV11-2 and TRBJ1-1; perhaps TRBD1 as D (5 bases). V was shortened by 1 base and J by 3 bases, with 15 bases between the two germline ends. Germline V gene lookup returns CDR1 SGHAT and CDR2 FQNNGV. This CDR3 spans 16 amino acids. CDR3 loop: CASSLGLGARDTEAFF. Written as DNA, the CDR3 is TGTGCCAGCAGCTTAGGCCTAGGGGCCAGGGACACTGAAGCTTTCTTT.

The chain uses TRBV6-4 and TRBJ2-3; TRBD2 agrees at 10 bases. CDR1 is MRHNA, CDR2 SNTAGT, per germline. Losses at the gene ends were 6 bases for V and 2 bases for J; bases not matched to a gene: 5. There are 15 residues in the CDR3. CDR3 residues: CASSQAGGITDTQYF. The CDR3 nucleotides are TGTGCCAGCAGCCAAGCGGGAGGGATCACAGATACGCAGTATTTT.

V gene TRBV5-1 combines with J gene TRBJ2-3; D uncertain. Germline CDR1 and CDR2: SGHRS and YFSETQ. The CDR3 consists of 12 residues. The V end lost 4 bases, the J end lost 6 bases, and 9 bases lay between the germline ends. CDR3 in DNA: TGCGCCAGCAGCGATCTAGTGGATACGCAGTATTTT. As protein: CASSDLVDTQYF.

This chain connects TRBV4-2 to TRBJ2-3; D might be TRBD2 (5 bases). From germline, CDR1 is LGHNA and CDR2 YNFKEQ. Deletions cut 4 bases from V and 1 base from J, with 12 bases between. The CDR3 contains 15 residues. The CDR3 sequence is CASSRYFSGTDTQYF. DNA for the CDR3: TGTGCCAGCAGCCGGTACTTTAGCGGCACAGATACGCAGTATTTT.

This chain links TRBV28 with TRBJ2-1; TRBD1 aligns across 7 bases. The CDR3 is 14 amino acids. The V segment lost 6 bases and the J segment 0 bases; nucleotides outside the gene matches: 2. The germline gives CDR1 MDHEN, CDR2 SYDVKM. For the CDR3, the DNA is TGTGCCAGCAGGGGGACAGTCTCCTACAATGAGCAGTTCTTC. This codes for CASRGTVSYNEQFF.

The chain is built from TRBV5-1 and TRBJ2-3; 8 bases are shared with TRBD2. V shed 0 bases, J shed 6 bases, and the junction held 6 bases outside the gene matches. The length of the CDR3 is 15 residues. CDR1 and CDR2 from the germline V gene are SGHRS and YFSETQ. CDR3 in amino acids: CASSLVSGDFDTQYF. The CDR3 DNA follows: TGCGCCAGCAGCTTGGTTAGCGGGGATTTTGATACGCAGTATTTT.

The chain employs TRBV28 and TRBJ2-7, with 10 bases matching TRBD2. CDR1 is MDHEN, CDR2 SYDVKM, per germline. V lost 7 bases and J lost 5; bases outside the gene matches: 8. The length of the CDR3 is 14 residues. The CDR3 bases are TGTGCCAGCACCCCTAGCGGGAGTAGGAACGAGCAGTACTTC. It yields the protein CASTPSGSRNEQYF.